Presented here are 13 T cell receptor beta chains from one specimen sequenced in a study of blood T cell repertoires in COVID-19. Sequenced by immunoSEQ multiplex PCR; TCRdb stores in-frame clones only, minus some. The table shows approximately 240,000 clones, with approximately 91% occurring only once. Material for sequencing was peripheral blood. These receptors were collected from a man aged 30-40 years with COVID-19, enrolled during active disease.

The chain joins TRBV5-6 to TRBJ1-5; 8 bases line up with TRBD1. J gave up 4 bases and V 4 bases, and 10 bases lay outside the gene matches. The CDR3 covers 16 residues. Germline values: CDR1 SGHDT, CDR2 YYEEEE. For the CDR3, the DNA is TGTGCCAGCAGCCCGGGCCCAGGGGGCAATAATCAGCCCCAGCATTTT. It yields the protein CASSPGPGGNNQPQHF.

The rearrangement links TRBV11-3 to TRBJ2-1, with D uncertain. Germline V gene data show CDR1 as SGHNT and CDR2 as YENEEA. This CDR3 contains 14 residues. Trimming pared 1 base from V and 5 bases from J, leaving 9 bases between. In nucleotides, the CDR3 is TGTGCCAGCAGCTTAGGACCTGGGCACAATGAGCAGTTCTTC. It specifies CASSLGPGHNEQFF.

The chain uses TRBV18 and TRBJ1-3; TRBD1 agrees at 7 bases. Germline V gene lookup returns CDR1 KGHSH and CDR2 LQKENI. With V trimmed by 4 bases and J by 2 bases, 8 bases remained unmatched. The CDR3 has 16 residues. This chain's CDR3 is CASSLSDRVTGNTIYF. The CDR3 nucleotides are TGTGCCAGCTCACTCTCCGACAGGGTAACTGGAAACACCATATATTTT.

CDR3 bases: TGTGCCACCAGGAGGGACAGCCCGAATGAAAAACTGTTTTTT. This gives the protein CATRRDSPNEKLFF. The chain links TRBV2 to TRBJ1-4, with TRBD1 matching 7 bases. The CDR3 length is 14 residues. Germline lookup yields CDR1 SNHLY and CDR2 FYNNEI. V trimming: 10 bases; J trimming: 5 bases; junction bases outside the gene matches: 10.

The rearrangement links TRBV5-1 to TRBJ1-3; 7 bases match TRBD1. There are 13 residues in the CDR3. Trimming cost V 1 base and J 12 bases; bases outside gene matches: 7. The V gene's germline CDR1 is SGHRS and CDR2 YFSETQ. The CDR3, as DNA: TGCGCCAGCAGCTTGAGACAGGGTTCCAGCATATATTTT. This encodes CASSLRQGSSIYF.

V usage is TRBV2 and J usage is TRBJ1-6; 11 bases align to TRBD1. The germline CDR1 and CDR2 sequences are SNHLY and FYNNEI. The trim removed 3 bases at V and 7 bases at J, leaving 2 bases unmatched. The CDR3 consists of 15 residues. The CDR3: CASSEDRGQNSPLHF. The CDR3 region has the DNA TGTGCCAGCAGTGAGGACAGGGGGCAGAATTCACCCCTCCACTTT.

The chain couples TRBV12-2 to TRBJ2-7; TRBD1, as called in the table, went unchecked against the DNA. TRBV12-2 is a pseudogene segment. CDR3 length: 16 residues. The CDR3 region is CASRLIRGTGHHEQYF. The CDR3 coding sequence is TGTGCAAGTCGCTTAATTAGAGGGACAGGGCACCACGAGCAGTACTTC.

The chain uses TRBV2 and TRBJ1-2; TRBD1 agrees at 7 bases. There are 21 residues in the CDR3. The V and J ends lost 1 base and 4 bases, in that order; junction bases with no gene match: 24. Looked up from germline, CDR1 is SNHLY and CDR2 is FYNNEI. The CDR3 protein is CASSEGNPWVPLDRAGYGYTF. In DNA, the CDR3 is TGTGCCAGCAGTGAAGGAAACCCCTGGGTCCCGCTTGACAGGGCAGGCTATGGCTACACCTTC.

The V call is TRBV15, the J call TRBJ1-1, with a possible D match to TRBD1 (6 bases). Deletions cut 4 bases from V and 0 bases from J, with 18 bases between. This CDR3 has 17 amino acids. Per the germline V gene, CDR1 is LNHNV and CDR2 is YYDKDF (reference sequence). This CDR3 is CATSTFKGGIMNTEAFF. The CDR3 DNA is TGTGCCACCAGCACTTTCAAGGGGGGGATCATGAACACTGAAGCTTTCTTT.

The chain recombines TRBV6-5 with TRBJ2-1, with 8 positions matching TRBD2. In germline, CDR1 is MNHEY, CDR2 SVGAGI. CDR3 length: 16 residues. Trimming removed 3 bases from V and 2 bases from J; junction bases left unmatched: 6. CDR3 region: CASSYPQRGPYNEQFF. CDR3 in DNA: TGTGCCAGCAGTTATCCCCAGCGGGGGCCCTACAATGAGCAGTTCTTC.

There are a few counts of this clone. The chain employs TRBV2 and TRBJ2-7, with D possibly matching TRBD2 (5 bases). The CDR3 is made up of 14 amino acids. CDR1 is SNHLY and CDR2 is FYNNEI in the germline V gene. Trimming pared 4 bases from V and 4 bases from J, leaving 14 bases between. The CDR3 is CASSATAGGYEQYF. CDR3 nucleotide sequence: TGTGCCAGCAGTGCGACCGCAGGCGGGTACGAGCAGTACTTC.

The chain joins TRBV3-1 (or the pseudogene TRBV3-2) to TRBJ2-1; 7 bases map to TRBD2. Trimming cost V 0 bases and J 16 bases; bases outside gene matches: 12. Germline CDR1 and CDR2: LGHDT and YNNKEL (reference sequence). CDR3 length: 14 amino acids. The CDR3 sequence is CASSQDHGSGADFF. In nucleotides, the CDR3 is TGTGCCAGCAGCCAAGACCACGGGAGCGGGGCGGACTTCTTC.

The chain carries TRBV10-2 and TRBJ2-7; a possible D gene is TRBD1 (6 bases). The V end lost 6 bases, the J end lost 5 bases, and 23 bases lay between the germline ends. This CDR3 comprises 16 residues. Germline CDR1 reads WSHSY; CDR2 reads SAAADI. CDR3 amino acids: CASRHRAGKGWDEQYF. The CDR3 nucleotides are TGCGCCAGCAGGCACAGGGCAGGGAAGGGGTGGGACGAGCAGTACTTC.